This is a list of T cell receptor beta chains from one sample in a study of long-term antiretroviral therapy in people with HIV. The method was immunoSEQ multiplex PCR; TCRdb's version includes in-frame clones alone and lacks a portion of them. The sample consists of tens of thousands of clones, around 86% of them appearing once. This specimen consisted of unsorted PBMCs, obtained 1 year after starting antiretroviral therapy. These receptors were obtained from a man younger than 35 with HIV. The CDR3 runs from the conserved cysteine through the conserved F or W. A D gene is named only where the DNA matches it firmly. The size field is filled for only some rows; it gives once, few, many or a size class.

d_call clone_size j_call v_call cdr3_nt cdr3_aa
- - TRBJ2-7 TRBV4-1 TGCGCCAGCAGCCAAGTGGGGGCAGCCTCCTACGAGCAGTACTTC CASSQVGAASYEQYF
TRBD1 - TRBJ2-1 TRBV11-3 TGTGCCAGCAGCGACAGGGTTTCCTACAATGAGCAGTTCTTC CASSDRVSYNEQFF
TRBD2 - TRBJ2-7 TRBV7-9 TGTGCCAGCAGCATCACGACTAGCGGGGCCTACGAGCAGTACTTC CASSITTSGAYEQYF
- once TRBJ2-4 TRBV18 TGTGCCAGCTCAAGAAGGGCGGACATTCAGTACTTC CASSRRADIQYF
- few TRBJ1-1 TRBV27 TGTGCCAGCAGTTTAAGTTCGGGGGGCACTGAAGCTTTCTTT CASSLSSGGTEAFF
- - TRBJ2-1 TRBV14 TGTGCCAGCAGCCAAGTCGGAGACAGACTATACAATGAGCAGTTCTTC CASSQVGDRLYNEQFF
- - TRBJ2-5 TRBV9 TGTGCCAGCAGCGCAGAGGTCTGGGGGAAAGAGACCCAGTACTTC CASSAEVWGKETQYF
- - TRBJ2-2 TRBV6-6 TGTGCCAGCAGTTACCAAACGGCCGGGGAGCTGTTTTTT CASSYQTAGELFF
- - TRBJ1-2 TRBV11-2 TGTGCCAGCAGCTTAGATAGCGGAGGGTTACGGGGCTACACCTTC CASSLDSGGLRGYTF
- - TRBJ2-3 TRBV4-3 TGCGCCAGCAGCCAATCCCTGGGGGGATCTTTCACAGATACGCAGTATTTT CASSQSLGGSFTDTQYF
- - TRBJ1-2 TRBV14 TGTGCCAGCAGCCAAACAGGTCCAAACTATGGCTACACCTTC CASSQTGPNYGYTF
- - TRBJ2-7 TRBV2 TGTGCCAGCGGGAGCGGGACAATACACGAGCAGTACTTC CASGSGTIHEQYF
- - TRBJ2-7 TRBV6-1 TGTGCCAGCAGGAACAACGGGCCTCAGGCGCAGTACTTC CASRNNGPQAQYF
- - TRBJ1-1 TRBV6-6 TGTGCCAGCAGTTATACGGACACTGAAGCTTTCTTT CASSYTDTEAFF
TRBD2 - TRBJ2-1 TRBV9 TGTGCCAGCAGCAGAGAGGGGACTAGCGGGTCGAATGAGCAGTTCTTC CASSREGTSGSNEQFF
TRBD2 - TRBJ2-1 TRBV5-4 TGTGCCTCCTCGGGGGGGAATGAGCAGTTCTTC CASSGGNEQFF
- - TRBJ2-2 TRBV4-3 TGCGCCAGCAGCCAAGCCTGGGGGCCTCGCACCGGGGAGCTGTTTTTT CASSQAWGPRTGELFF
TRBD1 - TRBJ2-1 TRBV5-1 TGCGCCAGCAGCTTGGGGGACAGCAGGTACAATGAGCAGTTCTTC CASSLGDSRYNEQFF
- - TRBJ2-7 TRBV27 TGTGCCAGCAGTTTATCGAGGGGTTTCAGGGGCGAGCAGTACTTC CASSLSRGFRGEQYF
- - TRBJ2-1 TRBV5-8 TGTGCCAGCAGCTTAGAGGGAACCGGCTACAATGAGCAGTTCTTC CASSLEGTGYNEQFF
- - TRBJ2-7 TRBV19 TGTGCCAGTAGTATGGGTTGGCCAGGGGAGTCCTACGAGCAGTACTTC CASSMGWPGESYEQYF
- - TRBJ1-1 TRBV14 TGTGCCAGCAGCCAAGAACTGAACACTGAAGCTTTCTTT CASSQELNTEAFF
- once TRBJ2-3 TRBV25-1 TGTGCCAGCAGTGAGACAGTTCGGAGCACAGATACGCAGTATTTT CASSETVRSTDTQYF
- - TRBJ1-1 TRBV27 TGTGCCAGCAGTTTACGGGAGAACACTGAAGCTTTCTTT CASSLRENTEAFF
- - TRBJ2-7 TRBV5-6 TGTGCCAGCAGCCCTAACAGGGTCCTGAGCTCCTACGAGCAGTACTTC CASSPNRVLSSYEQYF
- few TRBJ1-5 TRBV12-5 TGTGCTAGTGGTTTGGAACTGGATCAGCCCCAGCATTTT CASGLELDQPQHF
TRBD2 - TRBJ2-1 TRBV9 TGTGCCAGCAGCGTAAGGCTAGCGGGGTTCGATGAGCAGTTCTTC CASSVRLAGFDEQFF
- - TRBJ1-2 TRBV19 TGTGCCAGTGACCGGGGGGGCGTCTATGGCTACACCTTC CASDRGGVYGYTF
TRBD1 few TRBJ2-3 TRBV7-9 TGTGCCAGCAGCTTTGACGGGACAGGCTGGACAGATACGCAGTATTTT CASSFDGTGWTDTQYF
- - TRBJ2-1 TRBV2 TGTGCCAGCAAGGGGCTTAGAGGACCGCCGGAGCAGTTCTTC CASKGLRGPPEQFF
- once TRBJ1-1 TRBV2 TGTGCCAGCATCGGGGTAGGTCTCTCCACTGAAGCTTTCTTT CASIGVGLSTEAFF
TRBD1 - TRBJ1-1 TRBV6-5 TGTGCCAGCAGCCAGGACAGGGCGAGGTATGAAGCTTTCTTT CASSQDRARYEAFF
- - TRBJ2-5 TRBV18 TGTGCCAGCTCACCTCAGGGACAAGAGACCCAGTACTTC CASSPQGQETQYF
- - TRBJ2-1 TRBV7-9 TGTGCCAGCAGCTCTCAGGGAAAAGGCAATGAGCAGTTCTTC CASSSQGKGNEQFF
TRBD2 - TRBJ2-5 TRBV27 TGTGCCAGCAGTTTATGGTCTCCCTGGACTAGCGGGAGGGTGTGGGAAGAGACCCAGTACTTC CASSLWSPWTSGRVWEETQYF
- - TRBJ1-1 TRBV9 TGTGCCAGCAGCGTAGGGCAACAGGGCACTGAAGCTTTCTTT CASSVGQQGTEAFF
- - TRBJ2-7 TRBV7-2 TGTGCCAGCAGCTTAGCGTCCTTCGAGTACGAGCAGTACTTC CASSLASFEYEQYF
TRBD2 - TRBJ2-1 TRBV28 TGTGCCAGCAGTCCTGGGGGACTAGCGGGCAATGAGCAGTTCTTC CASSPGGLAGNEQFF
TRBD2 - TRBJ2-1 TRBV28 TGTGCCAGCAGTTCCACCCTAGAACGGGAGGGCCGCCCGAGTCTCTACAATGAGCAGTTCTTC CASSSTLEREGRPSLYNEQFF
TRBD1 once TRBJ1-1 TRBV19 TGTGCCAGTAGTCGGACAGGGCGGGACACTGAAGCTTTCTTT CASSRTGRDTEAFF
- once TRBJ1-1 TRBV7-9 TGTGCCAGCAGCTTATCCCGTGAAGCTTTCTTT CASSLSREAFF
- - TRBJ2-4 TRBV7-9 TGTGCCAGCAGCTCGGCAATAGGGAGTGAAGGCAACATTCAGTACTTC CASSSAIGSEGNIQYF
TRBD1 - TRBJ1-1 TRBV10-3 TGTGCCATCAGTGCCCCTACAGGGGAAGAAGCTTTCTTT CAISAPTGEEAFF
- few TRBJ2-2 TRBV11-2 TGTGCCAGCAGCTTATCTCTCTTTTACACCGGGGAGCTGTTTTTT CASSLSLFYTGELFF
- once TRBJ2-3 TRBV27 TGTGCCAGCAGTCCCCTCCGCATCCAGGCGGGTACAGATACGCAGTATTTT CASSPLRIQAGTDTQYF